This T cell receptor (beta chain) stems from a study of blood T cell repertoires in COVID-19. Overall study: Sites in the United States, Italy and Spain provided acute and convalescent COVID-19 samples. PBMCs, B-cell-depleted T cells, or T cells provided the cDNA or gDNA that made up the material.

From germline, CDR1 is KGHSH and CDR2 LQKENI. This CDR3 is built from 15 residues. V lost 6 bases and J lost 1, with 12 bases in between. Study processing details: Amplification of reference gene primers was used by the study to estimate nucleated cell counts. Only in-frame clones appear in the TCRdb table, and some are missing; sequencing was by immunoSEQ multiplex PCR. V, J and clone size derive from that table, while D and trimming were established from the DNA sequence. The sample includes about 130,000 clones, approximately 83% seen only once; the top ten take about 15%. The TCR comes from a woman aged 50 to 65 with acute or convalescent COVID-19. The V gene is TRBV18, the J gene TRBJ2-2; maybe TRBD1 (5 bases). Material: peripheral blood. DNA of the CDR3: TGTGCCAGCTCTCTTACGGACAAGAACACCGGGGAGCTGTTTTTT. Translating it yields CASSLTDKNTGELFF.